This entry features one T cell receptor beta chain sequence. Its antigen remains unidentified. It has no much larger one-base neighbor in the sample; base qualities were not kept. The data stem from a study of blood T cell repertoires in COVID-19 (dated by TCRdb to the early 2020s). Context from the whole study: The collaborator samples originated in the United States, Italy and Spain and spanned the acute and convalescent phases of COVID-19. The samples were drawn from the first 160 participants of the ongoing ImmuneRACE study and from roughly 1,300 subjects provided by 6 global collaborators. HLA class I and class II types, where available, came from metadata supplied by the sample provider rather than from assay-based typing. The sample metadata nearly always contained a de-identified subject ID, COVID-19 status, age in years and sex. The material from the prospective study consisted of cDNA or gDNA derived from T cells, B-cell-depleted T cells, or PBMCs. The dataset comprised deeply sampled blood TCRbeta repertoires from subjects exposed to, actively infected with, or recovered from COVID-19. The repertoires were released in a freely available public database intended as a resource for research on the immune response to SARS-CoV-2.

Overall study outcomes, separate from this receptor: The quantity of clinical and demographic metadata differed by source and by participant and was supplied without curation.

Taken from the germline V gene, the CDR1 and CDR2 loops are SNHLY and FYNNEI. Reading from cysteine to phenylalanine, the CDR3 counts 17 amino acids. The DNA shown is the 51-base CDR3, in frame from base 1. V is clipped by 2 bases and J by 0 bases, and the sequence between their germline boundaries is 11 bases long. A second Seattle source provided samples from volunteer blood donors who had recovered from COVID-19. The collaborating institutions used their own protocols to collect whole blood in K2EDTA tubes. For TCRbeta analysis, collaborator samples were shipped as frozen whole blood, as isolated PBMCs, or as DNA extracted from either sample type. TCRbeta CDR3 regions were amplified from genomic DNA using the immunoSEQ Assay, a bias-controlled multiplex PCR. As for the authors' bioinformatics: Nucleated cell counts per sample were estimated from amplification of reference gene primers within the assay. To quantify the absolute abundance of each unique TCRbeta CDR3 rearrangement, sequence reads were collapsed and filtered. For each sample, productive Simpson clonality was calculated as the square root of Simpson's diversity index across productive rearrangements. Imported from immuneACCESS, the table was reduced by TCRdb to in-frame sequences with V and J called. These copies leave out some clones; in studies compared against another copy, an unresolved V gene accounts for under half, and the cause of the remainder is not known. V, J and clone size were drawn from that table, and D and trimming were deduced from the DNA. The table for this sample lists about 200,000 clones; 70% to 90% of them were counted only once. The top ten clonotypes cover about 6.6% of the sample.

The chain is assembled from TRBV2 and TRBJ2-6, and TRBD2 may be the D gene, going by 5 matching bases. The receptor comes from a woman in her 40s who had recovered from COVID-19. The sequencing sample was made of peripheral blood. This receptor carries the CDR3 CASSEIGGRSGANVLTF. The DNA reads TGTGCCAGCAGTGAAATCGGAGGACGCTCTGGGGCCAACGTCCTGACTTTC.